These T cell receptor beta chains were read from a single sample in a study of T cell changes during pregnancy in multiple sclerosis. Clones were sequenced by immunoSEQ multiplex PCR, and TCRdb holds only the in-frame ones, with some missing. The sample holds 100,000 or so clones, roughly nine tenths seen once. Sequences were derived from peripheral blood, sampled in the second trimester of pregnancy. These receptors were collected from a female donor in good health, enrolled as a control in a pregnancy study. The conserved cysteine and the conserved F or W are not part of the CDR3 here.

TRBV5-4	TRBJ2-1	ASSLGLAGGQGDEQF
TRBV5-1	TRBJ1-1	ASSPTTGTVNTEAF
TRBV28	TRBJ1-4	ASSPRAIRGEKLF
TRBV6-1	TRBJ1-2	ASSELGGYGYT
TRBV10-3	TRBJ2-7	AISDKVLDNYEQY
TRBV28	TRBJ2-1	ASRKARNEQF
TRBV4-1	TRBJ2-2	ASSLGLGSTGELF
TRBV7-9	TRBJ2-7	ASSSGQGKDEQY
TRBV7-9	TRBJ2-1	ASSPTDMGLLNHEQF
TRBV27	TRBJ1-4	ASSPGTGYAAFEKLF
TRBV7-2	TRBJ1-5	ASSLGQPNQPQH
TRBV6-5	TRBJ2-3	ASSYSMTDTQY
TRBV4-3	TRBJ2-7	ASSQDDGAYEQY
TRBV14	TRBJ1-3	ASSHLRQGPGNTIY
TRBV21-1	TRBJ1-1	ASSKGGQGATEAF
TRBV7-9	TRBJ2-1	ASSLARDEQF
TRBV6-5	TRBJ2-1	ASSRGTGGEQF
TRBV28	TRBJ1-2	ASSFGRTGYGYT
TRBV5-1	TRBJ1-2	ASSLEVGGARGYT
TRBV7-8	TRBJ1-1	ATTPRQGNTEAF
TRBV27	TRBJ1-1	ASSPKGQGYTEAF
TRBV27	TRBJ1-3	ASSFQGPGNTIY
TRBV30	TRBJ1-1	AWSPIQTLGTGEAF
TRBV12-1	TRBJ1-2	ASSFGRQLYYGYT
TRBV28	TRBJ2-3	ASSSLKRSSTDTQY
TRBV5-4	TRBJ2-7	ASSLLDGGYEQY
TRBV4-1	TRBJ2-7	ASSQDRAGAHEQY
TRBV5-8	TRBJ1-2	ASSFELDTYYGYT
TRBV6-6	TRBJ1-3	ASSYYGQGGGNTIY